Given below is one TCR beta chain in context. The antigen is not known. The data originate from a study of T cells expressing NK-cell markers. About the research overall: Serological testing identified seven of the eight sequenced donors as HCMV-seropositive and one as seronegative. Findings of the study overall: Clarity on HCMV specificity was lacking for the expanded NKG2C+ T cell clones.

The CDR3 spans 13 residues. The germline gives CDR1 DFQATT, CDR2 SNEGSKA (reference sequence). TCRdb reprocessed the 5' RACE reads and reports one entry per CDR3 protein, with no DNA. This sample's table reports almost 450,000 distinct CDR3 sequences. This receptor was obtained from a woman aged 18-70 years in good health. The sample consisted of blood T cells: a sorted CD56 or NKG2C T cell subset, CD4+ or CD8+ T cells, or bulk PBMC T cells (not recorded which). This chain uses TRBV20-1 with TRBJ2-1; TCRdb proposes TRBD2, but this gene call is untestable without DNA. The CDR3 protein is CSAERTSGNEQFF.